The 25 T cell receptor beta chains below come from one sample, sequenced in a study of CD8+ T cells in alopecia areata. TCR sequencing used cDNA made by reverse transcription of extracted RNA. Sequencing was performed with immunoSEQ multiplex PCR; in TCRdb, only in-frame clones are kept and a portion is missing. The data show about 120,000 clones, 35% to 40% seen once. Sequences were obtained from CD4+ T cells sorted from blood. Source of these receptors: a human donor with alopecia areata.

The J gene is TRBJ2-4, the V gene TRBV7-2; D may be TRBD2 (7 bases). Trimming cost V 7 bases and J 2 bases, with 12 bases left between them. The CDR3 has 14 residues. Germline V gene sequence: CDR1 SGHTA, CDR2 FQGNSA. The CDR3 region has the DNA TGTGCCAGCACCTTGGGGGGGCCCAAAAACATTCAGTACTTC. Translating gives CASTLGGPKNIQYF. The full variable domain, with the rest looked up from reference TRBV7-2 and TRBJ2-4, is GAGVSQSPSNKVTEKGKDVELRCDPISGHTALYWYRQSLGQGLEFLIYFQGNSAPDKSGLPSDRFSAERTGGSVSTLTIQRTQQEDSAVYLCASTLGGPKNIQYFGAGTRLSVL.

The chain has TRBV5-4 and TRBJ2-7; 7 nucleotides match TRBD1. Germline V gives CDR1 SGHNT, CDR2 YYREEE (reference sequence). The trim removed 5 bases at V and 5 bases at J, leaving 7 bases unmatched. This CDR3 region has 13 residues. The CDR3 DNA reads TGTGCCAGCAGAAGACAGGGCAGCGACGAGCAGTACTTC. Translation gives CASRRQGSDEQYF.

With respect to this clone: Other nucleotide sequences in the sample specify the same CDR3. The chain uses TRBV29-1 and TRBJ2-3, with D uncertain. Between the trimmed V and J ends, which lost 4 bases and 0 bases, there was a span of 5 bases. The CDR3 length is 12 residues. The germline gives CDR1 SQVTM, CDR2 ANQGSEA. DNA for the CDR3: TGCAGCGTTGCCCAAAGCACAGATACGCAGTATTTT. It translates to CSVAQSTDTQYF.

CDR3 bases: TGTGCCAGCAGCCTGAAGACTAGTCGGTCCTTCTCCTACGAGCAGTACTTC. Translation gives CASSLKTSRSFSYEQYF. The chain is built from TRBV27 and TRBJ2-7; perhaps TRBD2 as D (6 bases). CDR1 is MNHEY and CDR2 is SMNVEV in the germline V gene (reference sequence). The length of the CDR3 is 17 residues. The V gene lost 6 bases and the J gene lost 0 bases, with 21 bases spanning the gap.

This clone has a handful of counts. The V gene is TRBV7-9, the J gene TRBJ2-7, with D tentatively TRBD2 (5 bases). The germline V gene has CDR1 SEHNR and CDR2 FQNEAQ (reference sequence). Trimming shortened V by 4 bases and J by 1 base, and 11 bases separated the two germline ends. The CDR3 is 14 amino acids. The CDR3 is CASSSTTSSYEQYF. CDR3 DNA sequence: TGTGCCAGCAGCTCTACTACTAGTTCCTACGAGCAGTACTTC.

This clone was detected only a few times. The V and J genes are TRBV14 and TRBJ2-7, with D uncertain. This CDR3 is 12 amino acids long. V dropped 4 bases and J dropped 4 bases, with 8 bases sitting between them. Germline CDR1 is SGHDN and CDR2 is FVKESK. CDR3 DNA sequence: TGTGCCAGCAGCCCTCGCGGTTACGAGCAGTACTTC. This translates into CASSPRGYEQYF.

The chain uses TRBV29-1 and TRBJ1-2, with D perhaps TRBD1 (6 bases). V was shortened by 2 bases and J by 2 bases, with 18 bases between the two germline ends. The germline V gene has CDR1 SQVTM and CDR2 ANQGSEA. CDR3 length equals 16 residues. In nucleotides, the CDR3 is TGCAGCGTTGAAAAGGGGGGGCAGGGTAACAACTATGGCTACACCTTC. Translation gives CSVEKGGQGNNYGYTF.

This clone was seen only a few times. This chain links TRBV29-1 with TRBJ2-7; tentatively, D is TRBD2 (5 bases). Trimming left V 6 bases short and J 3 bases short, with 12 bases between. This CDR3 is built from 12 residues. Per germline, CDR1 SQVTM and CDR2 ANQGSEA. Here the CDR3 DNA reads TGCAGCGTGCTGGGAGCAGGCTACGAGCAGTACTTC. Translated, it gives CSVLGAGYEQYF.

This clone was counted only a few times. The V and J genes are TRBV5-1 and TRBJ2-7; 9 positions match TRBD1. The CDR3 has 14 residues. Germline V CDR1 and CDR2: SGHRS, YFSETQ. Trimming at V came to 2 bases and at J to 1 base, leaving 1 base not matched to a gene. The CDR3 bases are TGCGCCAGCAGCTTAGACAGGGGGTCCTACGAGCAGTACTTC. This codes for CASSLDRGSYEQYF.

The chain employs TRBV30 and TRBJ1-5; D perhaps matches TRBD1 (5 bases). In germline, CDR1 is GTSNPN, CDR2 SVGIG (reference sequence). The V end lost 4 bases, the J end lost 4 bases, and 11 bases lay between the germline ends. The CDR3 totals 13 residues. CDR3 protein: CAWTLGVNQPQHF. CDR3 DNA: TGTGCCTGGACCTTAGGGGTGAATCAGCCCCAGCATTTT.

In this sample, this clone turned up a few times. V usage is TRBV30 and J usage is TRBJ1-1, with a possible D match to TRBD1 (5 bases). Between the trimmed V and J ends, which lost 0 bases and 5 bases, there was a span of 10 bases. Germline lookup yields CDR1 GTSNPN and CDR2 SVGIG (reference sequence). The CDR3 loop spans 13 amino acids. The CDR3 nucleotides are TGTGCCTGGAGTGTAATCCGGGGGACTGAAGCTTTCTTT. The encoded protein is CAWSVIRGTEAFF.

With regard to this clone: Other DNA sequences in this sample translate to the same CDR3. This chain links TRBV6-5 with TRBJ1-1, with D tentatively TRBD1 (5 bases). This CDR3 comprises 15 residues. CDR1 and CDR2 from the germline V gene are MNHEY and SVGAGI. Trimming cost V 2 bases and J 0 bases, with 10 bases left between them. The CDR3 bases are TGTGCCAGCAGTTACGGGCAGGGCGTGAACACTGAAGCTTTCTTT. This encodes CASSYGQGVNTEAFF.

V gene TRBV2 combines with J gene TRBJ2-1; D is unresolved. Germline-derived CDR1 and CDR2 are SNHLY and FYNNEI. V lost 5 bases and J 10 bases, leaving 12 bases between the germline ends. The CDR3 is made up of 12 amino acids. The CDR3 sequence: CASSPQGQEQFF. CDR3 in DNA: TGTGCCAGCAGTCCCCAAGGGCAGGAGCAGTTCTTC.

V gene TRBV7-2 combines with J gene TRBJ2-4, with TRBD1 identical over 7 bases. Looked up from germline, CDR1 is SGHTA and CDR2 is FQGNSA. V dropped 5 bases and J dropped 5; count of bases not matched to a gene: 9. The CDR3 has 15 amino acids. The CDR3, as DNA: TGTGCCAGCAGCCCTTACCATGGACAGGAAAACATTCAGTACTTC. Translating gives CASSPYHGQENIQYF.

This clone appeared a single time. The gene calls are TRBV5-1 and TRBJ2-7; a possible D gene is TRBD1 (6 bases). V was pared by 3 bases and J by 0 bases, with 10 bases between. The CDR3 sequence is 14 residues long. Per the germline V gene, CDR1 is SGHRS and CDR2 is YFSETQ. The CDR3 is CASSSQGFSYEQYF. The CDR3 coding sequence is TGCGCCAGCAGCTCACAGGGTTTCTCCTACGAGCAGTACTTC.

This clone was detected a few times. This rearrangement joins TRBV29-1 to TRBJ2-5; D not resolved. Trimming took off 8 bases at V and 1 base at J, with 20 bases between the two ends. The CDR3 has 15 amino acids. Germline V gives CDR1 SQVTM, CDR2 ANQGSEA. The CDR3 is CSINGIGIRQETQYF. In DNA form, the CDR3 reads TGCAGCATAAATGGGATAGGGATCCGCCAAGAGACCCAGTACTTC.

The chain carries TRBV13 and TRBJ2-7; possible D gene TRBD1, 6 bases. Trimming removed 5 bases at V and 3 bases at J, with 11 bases between. Germline assignment: CDR1 PRHDT and CDR2 FYEKMQ (reference sequence). The CDR3 consists of 13 residues. CDR3: CASSPGQFYEQYF. CDR3 coding DNA: TGTGCCAGCAGCCCCGGACAGTTCTACGAGCAGTACTTC.

This clone was seen a few times. The V gene is TRBV30, the J gene TRBJ2-5; D remains ambiguous. Germline loops: CDR1 GTSNPN, CDR2 SVGIG (reference sequence). The CDR3 runs 13 residues. Trimming left V 5 bases short and J 2 bases short, with 12 bases between. As DNA, the CDR3 is TGTGCCTGGGGAAGGACCCTTCAAGAGACCCAGTACTTC. Translation gives CAWGRTLQETQYF.

This clone was detected only a few times. V is TRBV23-1 and J is TRBJ2-7; D not resolved. TRBV23-1 is treated as an ORF (open reading frame) with a function not yet certain. Trimming stripped 4 bases from V and 3 bases from J, with 19 bases between. The CDR3 sequence is 16 residues long. Here the CDR3 DNA reads TGCGCCAGCAGTCCTAATTACGGACCGAGATTCTACGAGCAGTACTTC. It specifies CASSPNYGPRFYEQYF.

This clone has more than one count but fewer than ten. The J gene is TRBJ1-2, the V gene TRBV10-3; 10 positions agree with TRBD1. Germline assignment: CDR1 ENHRY and CDR2 SYGVKD. V gave up 8 bases and J gave up 4 bases; unmatched junction bases: 10. The CDR3 sequence is 15 residues long. In nucleotides, the CDR3 is TGTGCCATCGGGGGACAGGGGATGATAGGCTATGGCTACACCTTC. Its protein is CAIGGQGMIGYGYTF.

This chain links TRBV5-4 with TRBJ2-3; 7 positions agree with TRBD1. Germline CDR1 is SGHNT and CDR2 is YYREEE (reference sequence). Trimming removed 3 bases from V and 6 bases from J; junction bases left unmatched: 7. The CDR3 has 14 amino acids. The CDR3 region has the DNA TGTGCCAGCAGCTCACAGGGGTCAGAGGATACGCAGTATTTT. Translation gives CASSSQGSEDTQYF.

The rearrangement links TRBV20-1 to TRBJ2-1, with a weak D call TRBD2 (5 bases). This CDR3 has 11 amino acids. Trimming removed 5 bases at V and 3 bases at J, with 5 bases between. Per the germline V gene, CDR1 is DFQATT and CDR2 is SNEGSKA (reference sequence). The CDR3 loop reads CSARGYNEQFF. The CDR3 DNA is TGCAGTGCTCGGGGCTACAATGAGCAGTTCTTC.

The rearrangement links TRBV5-1 to TRBJ1-2, with D hard to call. The CDR3 covers 15 residues. V was shortened by 0 bases and J by 4 bases, with 13 bases between the two germline ends. Germline V gene sequence: CDR1 SGHRS, CDR2 YFSETQ. The CDR3 nucleotides read TGCGCCAGCAGCTTGGTTCCACAGTCGAGCTATGGCTACACCTTC. Translation gives CASSLVPQSSYGYTF.

The genes are TRBV7-9 and TRBJ2-7; a possible D gene is TRBD2 (6 bases). Germline lookup yields CDR1 SEHNR and CDR2 FQNEAQ (reference sequence). V shed 5 bases and J shed 3 bases, with 8 bases lying between them. The CDR3 sequence is 12 residues long. CDR3 sequence reads: CASSPRGYEQYF. Here the CDR3 DNA reads TGTGCCAGCAGCCCGCGGGGCTACGAGCAGTACTTC.

This clone showed up just a few times. The rearrangement joins TRBV7-9 to TRBJ2-3; D remains unclear. Germline CDR1 reads SEHNR; CDR2 reads FQNEAQ (reference sequence). The CDR3 sequence is 14 residues long. The V gene lost 3 bases and the J gene lost 2 bases, with 9 bases spanning the gap. The DNA of the CDR3 is TGTGCCAGCAGCTTGGGTCCTTACACAGATACGCAGTATTTT. Translation gives CASSLGPYTDTQYF.